The sequence of this TCR beta chain was determined in a study of identical twins. TCRdb itself ran the 5' RACE reads through MiXCR, one entry per CDR3 protein. The repertoire holds hundreds of thousands of distinct CDR3 sequences, with around a sixth as singletons. CDR1 and CDR2 (germline): SGDLS, YYNGEE. Trimming took 7 bases from V and 7 from J; bases not matched to a gene: 7. This CDR3 has 14 amino acids. A further study also used this sample, focusing on T cells expressing NK-cell markers. From that second work: For a handful of donors, the dominant NKG2C+ clonotypes made up roughly 1.0-7.5% of their CD8+ T cells. These clonotypes also led the CD3+CD56-NKG2C+ fraction in a handful of donors.

Sequencing used PBMCs. This sequence was found in a woman between 18 and 30 years old in good health. The chain couples TRBV9 to TRBJ2-1; 11 nucleotides line up with TRBD2. CDR3 amino acids: CASAETSGENEQFF. CDR3 bases: TGTGCCAGCGCGGAGACTAGCGGGGAGAATGAGCAGTTCTTC.